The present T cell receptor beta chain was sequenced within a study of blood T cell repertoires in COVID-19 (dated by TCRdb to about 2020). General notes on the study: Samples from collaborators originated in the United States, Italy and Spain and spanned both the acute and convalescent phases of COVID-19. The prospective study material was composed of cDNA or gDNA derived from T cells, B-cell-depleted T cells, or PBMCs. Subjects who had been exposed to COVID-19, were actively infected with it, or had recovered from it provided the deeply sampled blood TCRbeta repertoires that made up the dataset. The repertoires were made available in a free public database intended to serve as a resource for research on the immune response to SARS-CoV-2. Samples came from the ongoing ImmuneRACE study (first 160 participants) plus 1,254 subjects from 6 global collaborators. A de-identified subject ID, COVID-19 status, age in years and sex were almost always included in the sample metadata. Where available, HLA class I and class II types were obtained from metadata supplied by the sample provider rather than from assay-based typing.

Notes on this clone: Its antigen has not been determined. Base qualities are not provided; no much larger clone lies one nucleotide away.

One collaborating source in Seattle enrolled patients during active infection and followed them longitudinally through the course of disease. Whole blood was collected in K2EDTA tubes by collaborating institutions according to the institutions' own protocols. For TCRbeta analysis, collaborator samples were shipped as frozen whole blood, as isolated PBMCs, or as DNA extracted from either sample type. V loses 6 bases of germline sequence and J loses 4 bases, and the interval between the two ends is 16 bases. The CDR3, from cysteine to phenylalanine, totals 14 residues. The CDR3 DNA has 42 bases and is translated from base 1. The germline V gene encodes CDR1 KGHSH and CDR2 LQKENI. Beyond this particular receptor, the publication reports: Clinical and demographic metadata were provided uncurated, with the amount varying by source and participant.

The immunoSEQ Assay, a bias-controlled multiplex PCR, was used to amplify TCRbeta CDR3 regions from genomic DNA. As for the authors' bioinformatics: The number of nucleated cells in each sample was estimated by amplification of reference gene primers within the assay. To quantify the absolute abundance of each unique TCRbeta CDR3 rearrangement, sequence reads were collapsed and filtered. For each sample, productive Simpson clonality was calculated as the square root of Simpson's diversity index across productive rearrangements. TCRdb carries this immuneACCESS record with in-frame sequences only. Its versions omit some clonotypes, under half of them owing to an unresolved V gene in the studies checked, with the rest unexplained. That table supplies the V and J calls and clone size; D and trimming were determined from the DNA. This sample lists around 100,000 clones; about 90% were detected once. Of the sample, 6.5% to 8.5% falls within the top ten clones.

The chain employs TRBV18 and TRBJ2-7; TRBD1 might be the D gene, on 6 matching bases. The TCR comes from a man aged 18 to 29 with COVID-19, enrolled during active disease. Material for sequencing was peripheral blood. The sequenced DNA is TGTGCCAGCTCGGGGATCACAGGGATGTACGAGCAGTACTTC. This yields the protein CASSGITGMYEQYF. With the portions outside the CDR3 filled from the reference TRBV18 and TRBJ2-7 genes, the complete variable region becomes NAGVMQNPRHLVRRRGQEARLRCSPMKGHSHVYWYRQLPEEGLKFMVYLQKENIIDESGMPKERFSAEFPKEGPSILRIQQVVRGDSAAYFCASSGITGMYEQYFGPGTRLTVT.